The present T cell receptor (beta chain) was sequenced within a study of vaccination and CD4 T cells after COVID-19. Study-wide results and limits: Reactive clonotype counts went from median about 21 after infection to roughly 38 after vaccination, nonsignificantly.

As for treatment: approximately nine-day PBMC culture with coronavirus spike peptide pools or control peptides (ViraFEST assay). About this clonotype itself: Its specificity is not known.

Sequence data for DNA of cultured CD4+ T cells were generated by the Oncomine TCR Beta short-read assay. From the PCR reads, TCRdb called clonotypes with MiXCR, one entry per CDR3 protein. Seen here are about 25,000 distinct CDR3 sequences, 67% observed once, and the top ten hold around 15%. V was trimmed by 2 bases and J by 2 bases, leaving 8 bases between them. The CDR3 sequence is 14 residues long. Germline assignment: CDR1 KGHDR and CDR2 SFDVKD. The specimen was CD4+ T cells from blood, cultured in vitro, collected after SARS-CoV-2 vaccination. The genes are TRBV24-1 and TRBJ2-5, with D uncertain. The origin of this receptor is a human donor who received a COVID-19 vaccine. CDR3 DNA sequence: TGTGCCACCAGTGATTCTGGGCGTCAAGAGACCCAGTACTTC. This sequence encodes CATSDSGRQETQYF.